This passage covers 19 T cell receptor beta chains from one sample sequenced in a study of shared clonotypes between healthy human individuals. The data were produced by immunoSEQ multiplex PCR, yet TCRdb's version contains in-frame clones alone and is incomplete. The repertoire includes under 1,100,000 clones, around 78% of them detected once, and 0.5% to 0.65% sits in the top ten. The material sequenced was memory CD4+ T cells from PBMCs. Subset noted: CD45RA-negative fraction. The receptors originated from a man in his late teens or twenties in good health. Some clones in this sample may be carry-over from other donors' samples.

In regard to this clone: Other DNA sequences in this specimen translate into the identical CDR3. The CDR3 is CASSQGLAGGTDTQYF. CDR3 nucleotide sequence: TGCGCCAGCAGCCAGGGACTAGCGGGAGGGACAGATACGCAGTATTTT. The chain combines TRBV4-1 with TRBJ2-3, with 16 bases identical to TRBD2. After removal of 3 bases from V and 3 bases from J, the junction contained 0 bases not matched to a gene. From germline, CDR1 is MGHRA and CDR2 YSYEKL. This CDR3 is built from 16 residues.

The V and J genes are TRBV29-1 and TRBJ2-7; 11 bases match TRBD2. With V trimmed by 7 bases and J by 5 bases, 10 bases remained unmatched. This CDR3 region has 14 residues. Germline CDR1 SQVTM, CDR2 ANQGSEA. The DNA for the CDR3 is TGCAGCGCTGGAGGTAGCGGGAGGGCCCACGAGCAGTACTTC. This translates into CSAGGSGRAHEQYF.

This clone occurred a few times. This rearrangement joins TRBV28 to TRBJ2-7, with a possible D match to TRBD2 (6 bases). Germline-derived CDR1 and CDR2 are MDHEN and SYDVKM. V dropped 3 bases and J dropped 2 bases, with 11 bases sitting between them. The CDR3 has 14 residues. This chain's CDR3 is CASSFQRATYEQYF. As DNA, the CDR3 is TGTGCCAGCAGTTTTCAGCGGGCAACCTACGAGCAGTACTTC.

CDR3 residues: CASSQDLLRGLAHTQYF. CDR3 in DNA: TGCGCCAGCAGCCAAGACCTCCTTAGGGGACTCGCACATACGCAGTATTTT. This sequence joins TRBV4-1 and TRBJ2-3; TRBD2 is a possible D gene (6 bases). Between the trimmed V and J ends, which lost 0 bases and 7 bases, there was a span of 20 bases. Germline V lookup: CDR1 MGHRA, CDR2 YSYEKL. CDR3 length: 17 residues.

The chain combines TRBV7-2 with TRBJ1-5; D unresolved. Trimming took off 8 bases at V and 5 bases at J, with 13 bases between the two ends. The CDR3 is 13 amino acids. The V gene's germline CDR1 is SGHTA and CDR2 FQGNSA. The CDR3 bases are TGTGCCAGCGCCGAGGGTAGGCATCAGCCCCAGCATTTT. The encoded protein is CASAEGRHQPQHF.

This clone came up a few times. This sequence joins TRBV19 and TRBJ2-7; 9 bases align to TRBD1. Looked up from germline, CDR1 is LNHDA and CDR2 is SQIVND (reference sequence). The V gene end was trimmed by 6 bases and the J gene end by 3 bases; junction bases not matched to a gene: 15. CDR3 size: 17 residues. The CDR3 bases are TGTGCCAGTAGACGGCACAGCACAGGGGGCGCCGGCTACGAGCAGTACTTC. This gives the protein CASRRHSTGGAGYEQYF.

The V call is TRBV6-1, the J call TRBJ1-5; the match to TRBD1 covers 8 bases. The germline gives CDR1 MNHNS, CDR2 SASEGT. J was trimmed by 5 bases and V by 10 bases; bases with no gene match: 13. This CDR3 has 15 residues. CDR3 in DNA: TGTGCCATCAACCAGGGGGCGCGATCCGATCAGCCCCAGCATTTT. Protein: CAINQGARSDQPQHF.

This rearrangement joins TRBV29-1 to TRBJ1-4; TRBD1 matches at 8 bases. The CDR3 loop spans 14 amino acids. The J segment lost 10 bases and the V segment lost 1 base, leaving 8 bases of the junction unmatched. The germline V gene encodes CDR1 SQVTM and CDR2 ANQGSEA. In nucleotides, the CDR3 is TGCAGCGTTGAAGGTGTGACAGGGGCGGCAAAACTGTTTTTT. Translating gives CSVEGVTGAAKLFF.

In regard to this clone: Within the sample, other DNA sequences also encode this same CDR3. This chain links TRBV6-1 with TRBJ1-5; 9 bases line up with TRBD1. Germline V lookup: CDR1 MNHNS, CDR2 SASEGT. The V and J ends lost 4 bases and 5 bases, in that order; junction bases with no gene match: 0. This CDR3 has 13 amino acids. The CDR3 coding sequence is TGTGCCAGCAGTGGACAGGGGGATCAGCCCCAGCATTTT. It codes for CASSGQGDQPQHF.

The chain has TRBV15 and TRBJ2-7; 9 bases line up with TRBD2. V was pared by 2 bases and J by 4 bases, with 6 bases of the junction left unmatched. CDR1 is LNHNV, CDR2 YYDKDF, per germline (reference sequence). CDR3 length: 15 residues. The CDR3 DNA reads as TGTGCCACCAGCAGAAACCTAGCGGGGTCATACGAGCAGTACTTC. Residues: CATSRNLAGSYEQYF.

This clone was seen at least ten times. The V and J genes are TRBV27 and TRBJ2-7; 7 nucleotides align to TRBD1. CDR3 length: 16 residues. V was pared by 4 bases and J by 2 bases, with 11 bases of the junction left unmatched. Germline CDR1 is MNHEY and CDR2 is SMNVEV (reference sequence). The CDR3 region is CASSSRTGPHPYEQYF. The CDR3 DNA reads as TGTGCCAGCAGTTCTCGGACAGGTCCACATCCCTACGAGCAGTACTTC.

The rearrangement links TRBV6-5 to TRBJ1-3; possibly TRBD1 for D (5 bases). V lost 7 bases and J 4 bases, leaving 17 bases between the germline ends. CDR3 length: 15 amino acids. Germline values: CDR1 MNHEY, CDR2 SVGAGI. The CDR3 bases are TGTGCCAGCACTACCAGGGCAGTGAGGGGAAACACCATATATTTT. It is translated as CASTTRAVRGNTIYF.

The genes are TRBV28 and TRBJ1-5; 8 nucleotides match TRBD1. This CDR3 is built from 15 residues. J gave up 6 bases and V 3 bases, and 7 bases lay outside the gene matches. CDR1 and CDR2 (germline): MDHEN, SYDVKM. The CDR3 bases are TGTGCCAGCAGTTTGTTGCAGGGGGCCATTCAGCCCCAGCATTTT. This translates into CASSLLQGAIQPQHF.

The gene calls are TRBV5-1 and TRBJ2-7, with TRBD2 matching 9 bases. Trimming removed 4 bases from V and 2 bases from J; junction bases left unmatched: 10. This CDR3 has 16 amino acids. CDR1 is SGHRS, CDR2 YFSETQ, per germline. CDR3 DNA: TGCGCCAGCAGCATCTCGCTTAGCGGGGGCACCTACGAGCAGTACTTC. Protein sequence: CASSISLSGGTYEQYF. Looking up the rest from reference TRBV5-1 and TRBJ2-7 gives the full variable domain: KAGVTQTPRYLIKTRGQQVTLSCSPISGHRSVSWYQQTPGQGLQFLFEYFSETQRNKGNFPGRFSGRQFSNSRSEMNVSTLELGDSALYLCASSISLSGGTYEQYFGPGTRLTVT.

This clone appeared once. This chain connects TRBV7-9 to TRBJ2-7; 9 nucleotides align to TRBD1. The V gene end was trimmed by 3 bases and the J gene end by 3 bases; junction bases not matched to a gene: 3. This CDR3 is built from 14 residues. Germline V gene data show CDR1 as SEHNR and CDR2 as FQNEAQ (reference sequence). The CDR3 coding sequence is TGTGCCAGCAGCTTCTTGACAGGGGGCTACGAGCAGTACTTC. Protein sequence: CASSFLTGGYEQYF.

V gene TRBV5-1 combines with J gene TRBJ2-5; no definite D call. Germline CDR1 reads SGHRS; CDR2 reads YFSETQ. The CDR3 sequence is 13 residues long. Trimming pared 0 bases from V and 5 bases from J, leaving 8 bases between. The CDR3 protein is CASSLGFEETQYF. In DNA form, the CDR3 reads TGCGCCAGCAGCTTGGGGTTTGAGGAGACCCAGTACTTC.

The chain uses TRBV29-1 and TRBJ2-5; 7 positions agree with TRBD2. CDR1 SQVTM and CDR2 ANQGSEA come from the germline V gene. Trimming removed 3 bases from V and 5 bases from J; junction bases left unmatched: 12. This CDR3 is built from 15 residues. CDR3 sequence (DNA): TGCAGCGTTGAGGGCGGGGGACTCGGGTATGAGACCCAGTACTTC. This gives the protein CSVEGGGLGYETQYF.

The rearrangement uses TRBV10-3 and TRBJ2-2; the D gene is possibly TRBD2 (5 bases). Germline CDR1 and CDR2: ENHRY and SYGVKD. V dropped 8 bases and J dropped 4 bases, with 11 bases sitting between them. CDR3 size: 13 residues. CDR3 protein: CAISSGSTGELFF. As DNA, the CDR3 is TGTGCCATCTCATCGGGAAGCACCGGGGAGCTGTTTTTT.

This clone has only a few counts. The V gene is TRBV21-1, the J gene TRBJ2-7; TRBD1, the D gene given by the table, was not confirmed from the DNA. TRBV21-1 is listed as a pseudogene. This CDR3 region has 16 residues. CDR3 residues: CASSKYPRDRSYEQYF. The CDR3 DNA sequence: TGTGCCAGCAGCAAATACCCCCGGGACAGGTCCTACGAGCAGTACTTC.